A selection of T cell receptor beta chains follows, all from one sample in a study of multiple sclerosis patients with progressive multifocal leukoencephalopathy. This table comes from immunoSEQ multiplex PCR, and its TCRdb copy is limited to in-frame clones, with some not included. The sample lists tens of thousands of clones, 85% to 90% occurring once. Specimen: PBMCs. These receptors were collected from a human donor with multiple sclerosis. Each CDR3 is given with its conserved first and last residue. A D gene is named only where the DNA matches it firmly. Part of the rows lack a size; the others show once, few, many or a class for expanded clones.

J: TRBJ2-1
size: -
D: TRBD2
V: TRBV9
CDR3: CASSVGAGGTNEQFF
DNA: TGTGCCAGCAGCGTAGGAGCGGGGGGGACCAATGAGCAGTTCTTC

J: TRBJ1-2
size: -
D: -
V: TRBV5-1
CDR3: CASSLVPVYGYTF
DNA: TGCGCCAGCAGCTTGGTCCCAGTCTATGGCTACACCTTC

J: TRBJ2-1
size: -
D: TRBD2
V: TRBV6-4
CDR3: CASSVEPSGPNEQFF
DNA: TGTGCCAGCAGTGTAGAGCCTAGCGGCCCCAATGAGCAGTTCTTC

J: TRBJ2-7
size: -
D: -
V: TRBV7-9
CDR3: CASSTHRVDEQYF
DNA: TGTGCCAGCAGCACCCACAGGGTGGACGAGCAGTACTTC

J: TRBJ2-5
size: once
D: TRBD1
V: TRBV4-3
CDR3: CASSQGHQTGGSQETQYF
DNA: TGCGCCAGCAGCCAGGGTCACCAGACAGGGGGATCCCAAGAGACCCAGTACTTC

J: TRBJ2-7
size: -
D: -
V: TRBV7-2
CDR3: CASSLGYYGQYF
DNA: TGTGCCAGCAGCTTAGGCTACTACGGGCAGTACTTC

J: TRBJ1-5
size: -
D: -
V: TRBV4-2
CDR3: CASSQRTGNQPQHF
DNA: TGTGCCAGCAGCCAACGGACAGGCAATCAGCCCCAGCATTTT

J: TRBJ2-7
size: -
D: -
V: TRBV19
CDR3: CASSFGAIYEQYF
DNA: TGTGCCAGTTCGTTCGGGGCAATCTACGAGCAGTACTTC

J: TRBJ2-5
size: -
D: TRBD1
V: TRBV7-2
CDR3: CASSLQGVVETQYF
DNA: TGTGCCAGCAGCTTACAGGGGGTGGTAGAGACCCAGTACTTC

J: TRBJ2-2
size: -
D: TRBD1
V: TRBV5-4
CDR3: CASSINQGQTGELFF
DNA: TGTGCCAGCAGCATCAACCAGGGACAGACCGGGGAGCTGTTTTTT

J: TRBJ1-1
size: -
D: -
V: TRBV27
CDR3: CASSFWWGHTEAFF
DNA: TGTGCCAGCAGTTTTTGGTGGGGTCACACTGAAGCTTTCTTT

J: TRBJ1-5
size: -
D: TRBD1
V: TRBV18
CDR3: CASSRDRGDFYSNQPQHF
DNA: TGTGCCAGCTCCCGCGACAGGGGGGACTTTTATAGCAATCAGCCCCAGCATTTT

J: TRBJ2-2
size: -
D: -
V: TRBV4-2
CDR3: CASSQEGVGGNTGELFF
DNA: TGTGCCAGCAGCCAAGAAGGAGTCGGGGGGAACACCGGGGAGCTGTTTTTT

J: TRBJ1-3
size: -
D: TRBD1
V: TRBV7-9
CDR3: CASSGRTGLGNTIYF
DNA: TGTGCCAGCAGCGGGCGGACAGGGCTCGGAAACACCATATATTTT

J: TRBJ2-7
size: -
D: TRBD1
V: TRBV7-4
CDR3: CASSLWGQGASEQYF
DNA: TGTGCCAGCAGCTTATGGGGGCAGGGGGCCTCCGAGCAGTACTTC

J: TRBJ1-5
size: once
D: -
V: TRBV7-8
CDR3: CASSLVSRRGFGQPQHF
DNA: TGTGCCAGCAGCTTAGTTTCCCGACGAGGGTTCGGTCAGCCCCAGCATTTT

J: TRBJ2-7
size: few
D: TRBD1
V: TRBV19
CDR3: CASRMTGAHEQYF
DNA: TGTGCCAGTAGGATGACAGGGGCCCACGAGCAGTACTTC

J: TRBJ2-7
size: -
D: -
V: TRBV6-1
CDR3: CASRGTQKNEQYF
DNA: TGTGCCAGCAGAGGGACGCAAAAGAACGAGCAGTACTTC

J: TRBJ2-1
size: -
D: TRBD1
V: TRBV5-1
CDR3: CASRTTGTGRYNEQFF
DNA: TGCGCCAGCAGGACAACCGGGACAGGGCGCTACAATGAGCAGTTCTTC

J: TRBJ1-2
size: -
D: -
V: TRBV6-6
CDR3: CASSYEQGWDYGYTF
DNA: TGTGCCAGCAGTTACGAACAGGGCTGGGACTATGGCTACACCTTC

J: TRBJ1-2
size: -
D: -
V: TRBV7-2
CDR3: CASSLGPGETYGYTF
DNA: TGTGCCAGCAGCTTAGGTCCGGGGGAGACCTATGGCTACACCTTC

J: TRBJ1-1
size: -
D: -
V: TRBV5-4
CDR3: CASSTSDRVNTEAFF
DNA: TGTGCCAGCAGCACCTCGGACAGAGTGAACACTGAAGCTTTCTTT

J: TRBJ1-2
size: -
D: -
V: TRBV5-1
CDR3: CASSAGAVRKTYGYTF
DNA: TGCGCCAGCAGTGCGGGAGCGGTTCGAAAGACCTATGGCTACACCTTC

J: TRBJ1-5
size: once
D: -
V: TRBV28
CDR3: CASSSVVQPQHF
DNA: TGTGCCAGCAGTTCAGTTGTTCAGCCCCAGCATTTT

J: TRBJ1-5
size: once
D: -
V: TRBV6-6
CDR3: CASRRQTQPQHF
DNA: TGTGCCAGCAGGCGCCAGACGCAGCCCCAGCATTTT

J: TRBJ2-7
size: -
D: -
V: TRBV19
CDR3: CASGNSFTYEQYF
DNA: TGTGCCAGTGGAAATTCGTTCACCTACGAGCAGTACTTC

J: TRBJ1-3
size: once
D: TRBD1
V: TRBV4-1
CDR3: CASSQVKDRANTIYF
DNA: TGCGCCAGCAGCCAAGTTAAAGACAGGGCAAACACCATATATTTT

J: TRBJ2-7
size: once
D: -
V: TRBV7-2
CDR3: CASSSWTGPSSYEQYF
DNA: TGTGCCAGCAGCTCCTGGACCGGGCCAAGCTCCTACGAGCAGTACTTC

J: TRBJ1-1
size: -
D: TRBD1
V: TRBV7-6
CDR3: CASSLGQEYTEAFF
DNA: TGTGCCAGCAGTCTGGGACAGGAATACACTGAAGCTTTCTTT

J: TRBJ1-4
size: -
D: -
V: TRBV2
CDR3: CASHGQQGPGEKLFF
DNA: TGTGCCAGCCACGGGCAACAGGGTCCCGGCGAAAAACTGTTTTTT

J: TRBJ1-1
size: -
D: TRBD1
V: TRBV7-9
CDR3: CASSLEKGATEAFF
DNA: TGTGCCAGCAGCTTAGAAAAGGGGGCCACTGAAGCTTTCTTT

J: TRBJ1-2
size: once
D: -
V: TRBV10-2
CDR3: CASSESGLGYTF
DNA: TGCGCCAGCAGTGAGTCGGGGCTGGGCTACACCTTC

J: TRBJ2-7
size: -
D: TRBD2
V: TRBV30
CDR3: CACTGTSGGYEQYF
DNA: TGTGCCTGCACTGGGACTAGCGGGGGCTACGAGCAGTACTTC

J: TRBJ2-1
size: few
D: TRBD1
V: TRBV10-1
CDR3: CASSDPGQGYNEQFF
DNA: TGCGCCAGCAGTGACCCGGGACAGGGCTACAATGAGCAGTTCTTC

J: TRBJ2-7
size: -
D: -
V: TRBV21-1
CDR3: CASSNIRRDRGQLGKEQYF
DNA: TGTGCCAGCAGCAATATAAGGCGGGACAGGGGGCAATTGGGAAAGGAGCAGTACTTC

J: TRBJ1-1
size: -
D: -
V: TRBV18
CDR3: CASSANTEAFF
DNA: TGTGCCAGCTCAGCTAACACTGAAGCTTTCTTT

J: TRBJ1-2
size: -
D: -
V: TRBV7-2
CDR3: CASSGDTSNYGYTF
DNA: TGTGCCAGCAGCGGGGACACTTCTAACTATGGCTACACCTTC

J: TRBJ2-7
size: once
D: TRBD2
V: TRBV5-4
CDR3: CASSHSGSPYEQYF
DNA: TGTGCCAGCAGCCATAGCGGGTCTCCCTACGAGCAGTACTTC

J: TRBJ2-1
size: once
D: TRBD2
V: TRBV10-3
CDR3: CAIRRGGNEQFF
DNA: TGTGCCATTCGCCGGGGGGGGAATGAGCAGTTCTTC

J: TRBJ2-3
size: -
D: -
V: TRBV5-6
CDR3: CASSFLGTDTQYF
DNA: TGTGCCAGCAGCTTCCTAGGGACAGATACGCAGTATTTT

J: TRBJ2-3
size: -
D: TRBD2
V: TRBV7-9
CDR3: CASSPGTSGTDTQYF
DNA: TGTGCCAGCAGCCCCGGGACTAGCGGCACAGATACGCAGTATTTT

J: TRBJ1-5
size: -
D: -
V: TRBV15
CDR3: CATSRAVYSNQPQHF
DNA: TGTGCCACCAGCAGAGCAGTCTACAGCAATCAGCCCCAGCATTTT

J: TRBJ1-1
size: -
D: -
V: TRBV4-1
CDR3: CASRPDRMNTEAFF
DNA: TGCGCCAGCAGACCCGACAGGATGAACACTGAAGCTTTCTTT

J: TRBJ2-1
size: -
D: TRBD2
V: TRBV25-1
CDR3: CASSVIGGGTYNEQFF
DNA: TGTGCCAGCAGTGTGATAGGCGGGGGGACTTACAATGAGCAGTTCTTC

J: TRBJ2-5
size: -
D: TRBD2
V: TRBV5-1
CDR3: CASSLTSSGQETQYF
DNA: TGCGCCAGCAGCTTGACGTCTAGCGGACAAGAGACCCAGTACTTC

J: TRBJ2-2
size: -
D: -
V: TRBV6-4
CDR3: CASGGTDTGELFF
DNA: TGTGCCAGCGGGGGGACCGACACCGGGGAGCTGTTTTTT

J: TRBJ2-1
size: -
D: TRBD2
V: TRBV4-2
CDR3: CASSLSSGEDPYNEQFF
DNA: TGTGCCAGCAGCCTGAGTAGCGGGGAAGATCCCTACAATGAGCAGTTCTTC

J: TRBJ1-1
size: few
D: -
V: TRBV19
CDR3: CASIGNMNTEAFF
DNA: TGTGCCAGTATTGGAAACATGAACACTGAAGCTTTCTTT

J: TRBJ1-1
size: -
D: -
V: TRBV18
CDR3: CASSPAEEGMGGAFF
DNA: TGTGCCAGCTCACCCGCCGAGGAAGGGATGGGGGGAGCTTTCTTT

J: TRBJ1-5
size: -
D: -
V: TRBV18
CDR3: CASSAGPINQPQHF
DNA: TGTGCCAGCTCAGCCGGACCGATCAATCAGCCCCAGCATTTT

J: TRBJ2-5
size: -
D: -
V: TRBV4-1
CDR3: CASSQGPGNGGETQYF
DNA: TGCGCCAGCAGCCAAGGTCCAGGGAATGGGGGAGAGACCCAGTACTTC

J: TRBJ1-2
size: -
D: -
V: TRBV4-2
CDR3: CASSQDLAAGVMIFGYTF
DNA: TGTGCCAGCAGCCAAGATTTAGCGGCAGGGGTTATGATCTTTGGCTACACCTTC

J: TRBJ1-4
size: -
D: -
V: TRBV2
CDR3: CASRIPGAGEKLFF
DNA: TGTGCCAGCAGGATCCCGGGGGCGGGAGAAAAACTGTTTTTT

J: TRBJ2-3
size: -
D: -
V: TRBV15
CDR3: CATSRGAAPTDTQYF
DNA: TGTGCCACCAGCAGGGGTGCGGCCCCCACAGATACGCAGTATTTT

J: TRBJ1-2
size: -
D: -
V: TRBV6-5
CDR3: CASSPKGWRGYTF
DNA: TGTGCCAGCAGTCCTAAAGGCTGGCGGGGCTACACCTTC

J: TRBJ1-1
size: -
D: -
V: TRBV29-1
CDR3: CSVGLTEAFF
DNA: TGCAGCGTTGGGTTGACTGAAGCTTTCTTT

J: TRBJ1-1
size: -
D: -
V: TRBV6-5
CDR3: CASSHGGVDTEAFF
DNA: TGTGCCAGCAGCCACGGAGGGGTGGACACTGAAGCTTTCTTT

J: TRBJ2-5
size: -
D: TRBD1
V: TRBV19
CDR3: CASTRDRSQETQYF
DNA: TGTGCCAGTACAAGGGACAGGTCTCAAGAGACCCAGTACTTC

J: TRBJ1-4
size: -
D: -
V: TRBV19
CDR3: CASSYYTEKLFF
DNA: TGTGCCAGCAGTTACTACACAGAAAAACTGTTTTTT